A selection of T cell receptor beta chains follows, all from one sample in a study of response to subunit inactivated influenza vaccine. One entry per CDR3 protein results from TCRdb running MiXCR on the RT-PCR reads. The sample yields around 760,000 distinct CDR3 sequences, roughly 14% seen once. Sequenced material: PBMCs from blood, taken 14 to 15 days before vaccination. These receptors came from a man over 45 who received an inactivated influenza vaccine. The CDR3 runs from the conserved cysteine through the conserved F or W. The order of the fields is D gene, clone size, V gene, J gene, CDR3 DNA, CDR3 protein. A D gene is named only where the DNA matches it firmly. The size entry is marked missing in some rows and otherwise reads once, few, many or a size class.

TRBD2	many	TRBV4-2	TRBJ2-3	TGTGCCAGCAGCCAAGGGGCCAGCGGGGGGAGTTCAGATACGCAGTATTTT	CASSQGASGGSSDTQYF
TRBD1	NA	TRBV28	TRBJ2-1	TGTGCCAGCAGTCGAACCCGGGACAGAAATGAGCAGTTCTTC	CASSRTRDRNEQFF
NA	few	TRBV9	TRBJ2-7	TGTGCCAGCAGCGTAGCCCCGGCCGGGGAGCAGTACTTC	CASSVAPAGEQYF
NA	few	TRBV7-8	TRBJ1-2	TGTGCCAGCAGCTTACGACAGTTAGCTAACTATGGCTACACCTTC	CASSLRQLANYGYTF
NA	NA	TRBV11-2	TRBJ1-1	TGTGCCAGCAGCGCCTACCCGGGGGAGGGGACGGTTACTGAAGCTTTCTTT	CASSAYPGEGTVTEAFF
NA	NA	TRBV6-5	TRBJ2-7	TGTGCCAGCAGTTACTGGCAGGAGAGCTCCTACGAGCAGTACTTC	CASSYWQESSYEQYF
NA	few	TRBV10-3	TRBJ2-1	TGTGCCATCGCCAGATCTGACAATGAGCAGTTCTTC	CAIARSDNEQFF
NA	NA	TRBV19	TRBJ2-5	TGTGCCAGTAGTACCCAGTACCAAGAGACCCAGTACTTC	CASSTQYQETQYF
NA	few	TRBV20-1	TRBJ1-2	TGCAGTGCTCGCCGACAGACCCAACAAAACTATGGCTACACCTTC	CSARRQTQQNYGYTF
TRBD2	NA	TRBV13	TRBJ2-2	TGTGCCAGCAGCTTGGGCTCCTTAGCGGGGAGACCAACCGGGGAGCTGTTTTTT	CASSLGSLAGRPTGELFF
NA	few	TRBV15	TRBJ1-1	TGTGCCACCAGCAGAGGGGTAGGAGCAGGGAACACTGAAGCTTTCTTT	CATSRGVGAGNTEAFF
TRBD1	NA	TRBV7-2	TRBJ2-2	TGTGCCAGCAGCTTAACGATTGGGGCAGGGGGAGCCGGGGAGCTGTTTTTT	CASSLTIGAGGAGELFF
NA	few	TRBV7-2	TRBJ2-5	TGTGCCAGCAGCTTAGTCCCGCTGGGGCAAGAGACCCAGTACTTC	CASSLVPLGQETQYF
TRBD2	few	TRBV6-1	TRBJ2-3	TGTGCCAGCACCCTACTAGCGGGGAAGACAGATACGCAGTATTTT	CASTLLAGKTDTQYF
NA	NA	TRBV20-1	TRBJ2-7	TGCAGTGCTAGAGAAGGAGCCCGATCCTACGAGCAGTACTTC	CSAREGARSYEQYF
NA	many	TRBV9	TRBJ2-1	TGTGCCAGCAGCGTAAGTTTTAGAAGTAGTGATGAGCAGTTCTTC	CASSVSFRSSDEQFF
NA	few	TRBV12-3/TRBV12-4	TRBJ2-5	TGTGCCAGCAGTCCGACTGGTCCAGAGACCCAGTACTTC	CASSPTGPETQYF
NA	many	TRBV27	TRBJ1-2	TGTGCCAGCAGTCCTACCGGGACCCCAACCTATGGCTACACCTTC	CASSPTGTPTYGYTF
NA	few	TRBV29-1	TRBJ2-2	TGCAGCGTCGAGCTCGAAACCGGGGAGCTGTTTTTT	CSVELETGELFF
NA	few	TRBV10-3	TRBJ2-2	TGTGCCATCAGTGAGCAAGGGGCCGAAAACACCGGGGAGCTGTTTTTT	CAISEQGAENTGELFF
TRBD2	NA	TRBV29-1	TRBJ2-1	TGCAGCGTTGAAGCGCGGCGACTAGCGGGGGGGAATGAGCAGTTCTTC	CSVEARRLAGGNEQFF
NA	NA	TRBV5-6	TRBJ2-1	TGTGCCAGCAGCTTGGACGGACAGGGACTATACAATGAGCAGTTCTTC	CASSLDGQGLYNEQFF
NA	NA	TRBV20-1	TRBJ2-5	TGCAGTGCAAATCGGCTGGATAGCCTACAAGAGACCCAGTACTTC	CSANRLDSLQETQYF
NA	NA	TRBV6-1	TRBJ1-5	TGTGCCAGCAGCCTCGGACTGGCCAATCAGCCCCAGCATTTT	CASSLGLANQPQHF
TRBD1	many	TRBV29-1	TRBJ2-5	TGCAGCGCCGTACCGTGGGACAGCCAAGAGACCCAGTACTTC	CSAVPWDSQETQYF
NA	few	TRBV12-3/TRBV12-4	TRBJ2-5	TGTGCCAGCAGTCTTACGCCCCCCGTGGGGCAAGAGACCCAGTACTTC	CASSLTPPVGQETQYF
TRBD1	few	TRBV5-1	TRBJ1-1	TGCGCCAGCAGCCTGGAAGGAAACAGGGGTCACACTGAAGCTTTCTTT	CASSLEGNRGHTEAFF
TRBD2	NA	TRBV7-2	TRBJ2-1	TGTGCCAGCAGCGCCTTCACTAGCGGGTACAATGAGCAGTTCTTC	CASSAFTSGYNEQFF
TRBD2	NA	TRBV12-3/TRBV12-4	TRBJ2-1	TGTGCCAGCACCGGGGGGAGCGGGAGCTACAATGAGCAGTTCTTC	CASTGGSGSYNEQFF
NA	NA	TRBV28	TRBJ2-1	TGTGCCAGCAGCGAGAGGAGTGAGCAGTTCTTC	CASSERSEQFF
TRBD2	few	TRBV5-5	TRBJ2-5	TGTGCCAGCAGCTTAGTACTTACCGGGAGGGCCCGAGAGACCCAGTACTTC	CASSLVLTGRARETQYF
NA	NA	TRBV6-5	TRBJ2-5	TGTGCCAGCAGTTACTTTGACCTCGGGGAGACCCAGTACTTC	CASSYFDLGETQYF
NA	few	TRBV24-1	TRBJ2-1	TGTGCCACCAGTGACCATGGCCCCAATGAGCAGTTCTTC	CATSDHGPNEQFF